The TCR beta chain under discussion was sequenced for a study of identical twins. CDR1 and CDR2 (germline): SQVTM, ANQGSEA. V shed 6 bases and J shed 3 bases, with 9 bases lying between them. The CDR3 runs 11 residues. Via MiXCR, TCRdb re-called the 5' RACE reads, giving one row per CDR3 protein. Here the sample spans approximately 1.8 million distinct CDR3 sequences, more than 30% being singletons. This clonotype was recorded at least ten times. Its antigen is unknown. Study observations and caveats: The abundant beta clonotypes from cord blood had fewer insertions, and memory repertoires had none of this. Model-predicted out-of-frame TCR alpha sharing fell below observed values in monozygotic twins. For zero-insertion analyses, partial confounding could come from invariant MAIT and iNKT cells. There was an excess of low generation probability in the out-of-frame alpha sequences that twins shared.

Sequencing was done on a sample of cord blood. The source of this sequence is a newborn girl in good health. The V gene is TRBV29-1, the J gene TRBJ2-7; the D gene is possibly TRBD1 (6 bases). This CDR3 reads CSVKQGYEQYF. The CDR3 DNA follows: TGCAGCGTGAAACAGGGCTACGAGCAGTACTTC.